One and the same sample provided the 18 T cell receptor beta chains below, sequenced in a study of T-cell memory formation after mild COVID-19. Each CDR3 protein is one row after TCRdb ran MiXCR on the 5' RACE reads. The sample includes 300,000 to 400,000 distinct CDR3 sequences, approximately 15% of them seen just once. The sequenced sample consisted of PBMCs or a T cell subset sorted from them (not recorded which). All receptors come from a man younger than 30 who had mild COVID-19 (a few samples of this study predate the infection). Cell type and time point are not known.

This chain joins TRBV15 and TRBJ1-4; D is undetermined. The germline gives CDR1 LNHNV, CDR2 YYDKDF (reference sequence). Trimming stripped 1 base from V and 2 bases from J, with 5 bases between. There are 14 residues in the CDR3. The DNA of the CDR3 is TGTGCCACCAGCAGAGCAGGTACTAATGAAAAACTGTTTTTT. Translating it yields CATSRAGTNEKLFF.

The sample holds a few counts of this clonotype. This chain uses TRBV4-1 with TRBJ1-1; a weak D match, TRBD1 (5 bases). V lost 0 bases to trimming and J lost 2 bases, with 13 bases between them. This CDR3 region has 16 residues. The germline V gene has CDR1 MGHRA and CDR2 YSYEKL. The CDR3: CASSQDRTDRNTEAFF. CDR3 nucleotides: TGCGCCAGCAGCCAAGATCGAACAGACAGAAACACTGAAGCTTTCTTT.

The chain joins TRBV10-2 to TRBJ1-1, with D unclear. Trimming cost V 2 bases and J 6 bases, with 10 bases left between them. Per the germline V gene, CDR1 is WSHSY and CDR2 is SAAADI. The CDR3 spans 13 residues. The CDR3 DNA sequence: TGCGCCAGCAGTGAGGGTGTTATTCCTGAAGCTTTCTTT. As protein: CASSEGVIPEAFF.

The genes are TRBV29-1 and TRBJ1-1; no definite D call. The CDR3 runs 10 residues. Germline V gene sequence: CDR1 SQVTM, CDR2 ANQGSEA. Trimming removed 2 bases at V and 6 bases at J, with 4 bases between. As DNA, the CDR3 is TGCAGCGTTGAAAATCCTGAAGCTTTCTTT. Translated, it gives CSVENPEAFF.

V usage is TRBV7-2 and J usage is TRBJ1-4; D ambiguous. Germline CDR1 SGHTA, CDR2 FQGNSA. The V gene lost 1 base and the J gene lost 12 bases, with 12 bases spanning the gap. The CDR3 contains 13 residues. CDR3 nucleotides: TGTGCCAGCAGCTTAGTCGGGTTTGGGCAACTGTTTTTT. Translated: CASSLVGFGQLFF.

The CDR3 protein is CAIGREGGSEQYV. The CDR3 nucleotides are TGTGCCATCGGCCGGGAGGGGGGTAGCGAGCAGTACGTC. The J gene is TRBJ2-7, the V gene TRBV10-3, with 8 bases matching TRBD2. The CDR3 extends over 13 amino acids. The trim removed 8 bases at V and 6 bases at J, leaving 9 bases unmatched. Germline CDR1 ENHRY, CDR2 SYGVKD.

V gene TRBV7-9 combines with J gene TRBJ2-7; D remains ambiguous. The V end was cut by 1 base, the J end by 6 bases, with 7 bases between. The V gene's germline CDR1 is SEHNR and CDR2 FQNEAQ (reference sequence). This CDR3 region has 12 residues. The CDR3 DNA sequence: TGTGCCAGCAGCTTAGGGGGTTCCGAGCAGTACGTC. This encodes CASSLGGSEQYV.

This clonotype was detected a few times. V usage is TRBV6-2 or TRBV6-3 and J usage is TRBJ1-1, with D possibly being TRBD1 (5 bases). This CDR3 region has 13 residues. V was shortened by 6 bases and J by 7 bases, with 15 bases between the two germline ends. Germline lookup yields CDR1 MNHEY and CDR2 SVGEGT. The CDR3 loop is CASRWGDGGEAFF. The CDR3 DNA reads TGTGCCAGCAGATGGGGGGACGGCGGTGAAGCTTTCTTT.

This clonotype was observed a few times. The rearrangement joins TRBV9 to TRBJ1-2; D possibly corresponds to TRBD1 (5 bases). The CDR3 loop spans 14 amino acids. V lost 0 bases, J lost 8 bases, and 14 bases lay in between. Germline V lookup: CDR1 SGDLS, CDR2 YYNGEE. The CDR3: CASSVGGGTHGYTF. In nucleotides, the CDR3 is TGTGCCAGCAGCGTAGGGGGGGGTACTCACGGCTACACCTTC.

The table lists this clonotype with many counts. CDR3 sequence reads: CASSQVLAGSYEQYF. The CDR3 DNA reads as TGCGCCAGCAGCCAAGTGCTAGCGGGGTCCTACGAGCAGTACTTC. This chain links TRBV4-3 with TRBJ2-7; TRBD2 aligns across 9 bases. This CDR3 comprises 15 residues. CDR1 is LGHNA, CDR2 YSLEER, per germline. Trimming cost V 1 base and J 1 base; bases outside gene matches: 2.

This clonotype was counted a few times. The gene calls are TRBV11-2 and TRBJ2-5, with 10 bases that match TRBD1. This CDR3 comprises 16 residues. Germline loops: CDR1 SGHAT, CDR2 FQNNGV. J gave up 6 bases and V 2 bases, and 9 bases lay outside the gene matches. The CDR3 nucleotides are TGTGCCAGCAGCTTAAGGATAGACAGGGGGCAACAGACCCAGTACTTC. Encoded protein: CASSLRIDRGQQTQYF. The full variable domain, in which reference TRBV11-2 and TRBJ2-5 provide the parts outside the CDR3, is EAGVAQSPRYKIIEKRQSVAFWCNPISGHATLYWYQQILGQGPKLLIQFQNNGVVDDSQLPKDRFSAERLKGVDSTLKIQPAKLEDSAVYLCASSLRIDRGQQTQYFGPGTRLLVL.

The chain carries TRBV5-6 and TRBJ2-7, with no clear D. The CDR3 is made up of 13 amino acids. Deletions cut 4 bases from V and 6 bases from J, with 14 bases between. CDR1 is SGHDT and CDR2 is YYEEEE in the germline V gene. The DNA of the CDR3 is TGTGCCAGCAGCGTAGACGTTTCAAGCGAGCAGTACTTC. This gives the protein CASSVDVSSEQYF.

V usage is TRBV7-2 and J usage is TRBJ2-7; D not certain. Trimming removed 4 bases at V and 2 bases at J, with 9 bases between. The germline gives CDR1 SGHTA, CDR2 FQGNSA. The CDR3 sequence is 13 residues long. For the CDR3, the DNA is TGTGCCAGCAGCTCGGCAAGGGCCTACGAGCAGTACTTC. This sequence encodes CASSSARAYEQYF.

This clonotype was recorded a few times. The chain has TRBV6-5 and TRBJ1-1; the D is unclear. The CDR3 is 16 residues long. V lost 0 bases to trimming and J lost 4 bases, with 15 bases between them. Germline loops: CDR1 MNHEY, CDR2 SVGAGI. This CDR3 is CASSYSTGLRATEAFF. The CDR3 DNA reads TGTGCCAGCAGTTACTCGACGGGTCTTAGGGCCACTGAAGCTTTCTTT.

This chain joins TRBV20-1 and TRBJ1-2; a weak D match, TRBD1 (6 bases). V was cut by 6 bases and J by 4 bases, with 15 bases left in between. The CDR3 has 13 amino acids. CDR1 and CDR2 (germline): DFQATT, SNEGSKA (reference sequence). DNA for the CDR3: TGCAGTGCCGGAGGGGGTTTGCTCTATGGCTACACCTTC. This codes for CSAGGGLLYGYTF.

The rearrangement uses TRBV7-9 and TRBJ1-3, with D perhaps matching TRBD1 (5 bases). Trimming removed 2 bases at V and 2 bases at J, with 19 bases between. Germline-derived CDR1 and CDR2 are SEHNR and FQNEAQ (reference sequence). The CDR3 is made up of 18 amino acids. The chain's CDR3 is CASSLLVSAGKAGNTIYF. DNA of the CDR3: TGTGCCAGCAGCTTACTTGTGTCAGCAGGGAAAGCTGGAAACACCATATATTTT.

This clonotype was counted at least ten times. V gene TRBV12-3 or TRBV12-4 combines with J gene TRBJ2-1, with 8 bases lining up with TRBD1. This CDR3 has 14 residues. The V and J ends lost 6 bases and 7 bases, in that order; junction bases with no gene match: 8. The CDR3 DNA is TGTGCCAGCAGGACAGACAGGGGATGGAATGAGCAGTTCTTC. It is translated as CASRTDRGWNEQFF.

The chain employs TRBV18 and TRBJ2-1; tentatively, D is TRBD1 (6 bases). Trimming left V 3 bases short and J 6 bases short, with 9 bases between. Germline CDR1 and CDR2: KGHSH and LQKENI. The CDR3 is 13 amino acids. This CDR3 reads CASSPGHLNEQFF. The CDR3 DNA reads TGTGCCAGCTCACCGGGACATCTCAATGAGCAGTTCTTC.